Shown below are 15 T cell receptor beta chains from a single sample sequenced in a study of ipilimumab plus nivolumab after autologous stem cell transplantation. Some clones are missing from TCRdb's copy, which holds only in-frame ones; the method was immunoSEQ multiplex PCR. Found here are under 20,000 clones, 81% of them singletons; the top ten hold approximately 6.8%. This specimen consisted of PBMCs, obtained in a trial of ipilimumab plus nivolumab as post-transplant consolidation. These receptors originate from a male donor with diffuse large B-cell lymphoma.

For the CDR3, the DNA is TGTGCCAGCAGCTTGCGTACAGGGTATAATGAAAAACTGTTTTTT. Encoded protein: CASSLRTGYNEKLFF. The chain joins TRBV5-6 to TRBJ1-4; perhaps TRBD1 as D (6 bases). There are 15 residues in the CDR3. Looked up from germline, CDR1 is SGHDT and CDR2 is YYEEEE. The V end was cut by 1 base, the J end by 4 bases, with 11 bases between.

This chain's CDR3 is CASSVDHSGELFF. Written as DNA, the CDR3 is TGTGCCAGCAGCGTAGACCACTCCGGGGAGCTGTTTTTT. The rearrangement links TRBV9 to TRBJ2-2; D not certain. Trimming shortened V by 0 bases and J by 6 bases, and 6 bases separated the two germline ends. CDR3 length: 13 amino acids. CDR1 and CDR2 (germline): SGDLS, YYNGEE.

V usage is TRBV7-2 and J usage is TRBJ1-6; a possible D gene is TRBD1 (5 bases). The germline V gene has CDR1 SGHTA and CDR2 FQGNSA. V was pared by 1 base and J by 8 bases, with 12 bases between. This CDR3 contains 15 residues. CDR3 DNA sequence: TGTGCCAGCAGCTTAGTTCCAGGGAGTGATTCACCCCTCCACTTT. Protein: CASSLVPGSDSPLHF.

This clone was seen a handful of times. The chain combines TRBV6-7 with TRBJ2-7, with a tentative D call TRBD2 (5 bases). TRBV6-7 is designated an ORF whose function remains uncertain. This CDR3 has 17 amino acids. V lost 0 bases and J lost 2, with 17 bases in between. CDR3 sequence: CASSYSRAGRSAYEQYF. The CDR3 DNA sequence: TGTGCCAGCAGTTACTCGAGGGCCGGACGCTCGGCCTACGAGCAGTACTTC.

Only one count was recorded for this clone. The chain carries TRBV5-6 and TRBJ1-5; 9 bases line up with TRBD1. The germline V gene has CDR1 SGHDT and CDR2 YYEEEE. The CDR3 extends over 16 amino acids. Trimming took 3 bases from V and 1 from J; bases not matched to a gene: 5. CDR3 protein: CASSSQGAPSNQPQHF. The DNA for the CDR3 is TGTGCCAGCAGCTCACAGGGGGCGCCGAGCAATCAGCCCCAGCATTTT.

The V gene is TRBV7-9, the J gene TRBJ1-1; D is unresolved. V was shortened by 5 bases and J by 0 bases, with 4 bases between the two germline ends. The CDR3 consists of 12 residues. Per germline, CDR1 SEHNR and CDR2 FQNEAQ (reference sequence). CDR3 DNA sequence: TGTGCCAGCAGCCAGCTGAACACTGAAGCTTTCTTT. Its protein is CASSQLNTEAFF.

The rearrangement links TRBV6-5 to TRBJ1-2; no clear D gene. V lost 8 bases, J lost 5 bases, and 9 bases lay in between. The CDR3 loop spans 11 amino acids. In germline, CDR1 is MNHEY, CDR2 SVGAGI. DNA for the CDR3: TGTGCCAGCGGCCAGAAGTATGGCTACACCTTC. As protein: CASGQKYGYTF.

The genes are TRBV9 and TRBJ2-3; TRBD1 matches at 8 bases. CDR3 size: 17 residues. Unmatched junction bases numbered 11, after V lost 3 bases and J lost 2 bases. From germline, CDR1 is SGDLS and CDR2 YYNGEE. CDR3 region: CASSARGQGRFTDTQYF. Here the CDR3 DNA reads TGTGCCAGCAGCGCCCGAGGACAGGGAAGGTTCACAGATACGCAGTATTTT. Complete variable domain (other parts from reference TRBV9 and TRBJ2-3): DSGVTQTPKHLITATGQRVTLRCSPRSGDLSVYWYQQSLDQGLQFLIQYYNGEERAKGNILERFSAQQFPDLHSELNLSSLELGDSALYFCASSARGQGRFTDTQYFGPGTRLTVL.

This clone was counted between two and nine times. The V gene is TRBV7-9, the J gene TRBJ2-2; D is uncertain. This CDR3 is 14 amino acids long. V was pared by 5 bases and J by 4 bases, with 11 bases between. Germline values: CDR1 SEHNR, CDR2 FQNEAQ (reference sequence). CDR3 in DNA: TGTGCCAGCAGCCAAGACGAAGGCACCGGGGAGCTGTTTTTT. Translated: CASSQDEGTGELFF.

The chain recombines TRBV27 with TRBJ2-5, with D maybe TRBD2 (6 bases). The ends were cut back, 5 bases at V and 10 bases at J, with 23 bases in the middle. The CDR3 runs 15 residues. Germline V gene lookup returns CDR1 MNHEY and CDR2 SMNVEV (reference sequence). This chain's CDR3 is CASSPGTGPRLGQYF. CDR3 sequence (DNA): TGTGCCAGCAGTCCAGGGACTGGCCCGCGGTTGGGCCAGTACTTC.

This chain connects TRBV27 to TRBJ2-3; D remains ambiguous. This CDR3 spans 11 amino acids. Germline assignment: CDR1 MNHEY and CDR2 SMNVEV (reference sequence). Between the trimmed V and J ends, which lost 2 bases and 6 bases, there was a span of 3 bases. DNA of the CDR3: TGTGCCAGCAGTTTAGGGGATACGCAGTATTTT. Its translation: CASSLGDTQYF.

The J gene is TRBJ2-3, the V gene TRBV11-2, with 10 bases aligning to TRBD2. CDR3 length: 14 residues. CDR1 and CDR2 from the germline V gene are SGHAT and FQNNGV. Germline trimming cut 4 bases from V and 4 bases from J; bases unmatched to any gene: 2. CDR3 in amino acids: CASSYSGGADTQYF. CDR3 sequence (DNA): TGTGCCAGCAGCTACAGCGGGGGGGCAGATACGCAGTATTTT.

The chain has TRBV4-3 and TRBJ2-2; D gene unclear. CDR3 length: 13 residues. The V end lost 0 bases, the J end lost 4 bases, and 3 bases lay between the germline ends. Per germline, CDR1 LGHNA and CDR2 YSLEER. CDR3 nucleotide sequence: TGCGCCAGCAGCCAAGACCCCACCGGGGAGCTGTTTTTT. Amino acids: CASSQDPTGELFF.

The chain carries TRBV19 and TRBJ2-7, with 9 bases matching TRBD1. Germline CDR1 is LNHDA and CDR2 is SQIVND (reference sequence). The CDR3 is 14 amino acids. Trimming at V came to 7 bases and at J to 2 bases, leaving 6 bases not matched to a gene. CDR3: CASKRTGEAYEQYF. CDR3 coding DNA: TGTGCCAGTAAAAGGACAGGGGAGGCCTACGAGCAGTACTTC.

CDR3 in amino acids: CAIRGGQGSYTF. The DNA of the CDR3 is TGTGCCATCAGGGGGGGACAGGGAAGCTACACCTTC. The gene calls are TRBV10-3 and TRBJ1-2; 9 nucleotides align to TRBD1. Germline CDR1 is ENHRY and CDR2 is SYGVKD. CDR3 size: 12 residues. V dropped 6 bases and J dropped 9; count of bases not matched to a gene: 5.